The entry that follows covers one T cell receptor beta chain sequence. Researchers attached unique molecular identifiers to individual cDNA molecules. TCRdb reprocessed the 5' RACE reads with MiXCR, giving one entry per CDR3 protein. This table has tens of thousands of distinct CDR3 sequences, 8.5% to 12% appearing once. The source of the sample is a study of early T cells in non-severe SARS-CoV-2 infection. Study overall: It was bulk RNA from unsorted whole blood that was sequenced, and the chains were unpaired.

The CDR3 extends over 19 amino acids. The germline CDR1 and CDR2 sequences are SGHAT and FQNNGV. V shed 1 base, J shed 2 bases, and the junction held 5 bases outside the gene matches. Material for sequencing was whole blood. The gene calls are TRBV11-2 and TRBJ2-1; TRBD2 agrees at 16 bases. This TCR was sampled from an adult who was a healthcare worker with PCR-confirmed SARS-CoV-2 infection or an uninfected control (not recorded which). The CDR3 loop is CASSLGIGTSGGAYNEQFF. DNA of the CDR3: TGTGCCAGCAGCTTAGGGATAGGGACTAGCGGGGGGGCCTACAATGAGCAGTTCTTC.